The rows below give T cell receptor beta chains drawn from one sample of a study of T cell responses to AZD1222 COVID-19 vaccine. The assay was immunoSEQ multiplex PCR, and TCRdb's table has in-frame clones only and misses some. This table has some 150,000 clones, around nine tenths appearing once. Source: peripheral blood, taken on day 0 of AZD1222 vaccination. All receptors derive from an adult in good health. CDR3s include the opening cysteine and the closing phenylalanine or tryptophan. The D gene is left open where the match is weak. Clone size is stated in some rows and not others, as once, few, many or a class when expanded.

TRBV27	.	TRBJ2-7	17	.	TGTGCCAGCAGTTTATCGATCCCCCGGGACGGCGCGTACGAGCAGTACTTC	CASSLSIPRDGAYEQYF
TRBV27	.	TRBJ2-1	12	.	TGTGCCAGCAGTCCCACGGTCAATGAGCAGTTCTTC	CASSPTVNEQFF
TRBV4-3	.	TRBJ2-3	16	TRBD2	TGCGCCAGCAGCCAAGATCTTGGGACTAGCGGACTAGTCCAGTATTTT	CASSQDLGTSGLVQYF
TRBV27	.	TRBJ1-2	17	TRBD1	TGTGCCAGCAGTCCAAGCTTAGGACAGGGACCAAACTATGGCTACACCTTC	CASSPSLGQGPNYGYTF
TRBV4-3	.	TRBJ2-1	16	TRBD2	TGCGCCAGCAGCCAAACACTAGCGGGAGACTACAATGAGCAGTTCTTC	CASSQTLAGDYNEQFF
TRBV25-1	.	TRBJ1-2	15	TRBD1	TGTGCCAGCAGTCCCCCCCTAGGGACAGGAGTTGGCTACACCTTC	CASSPPLGTGVGYTF
TRBV28	.	TRBJ2-5	12	TRBD1	TGTGCCAGTGGGACAGGCCAAGAGACCCAGTACTTC	CASGTGQETQYF
TRBV27	.	TRBJ1-5	17	.	TGTGCCAGCAGCCAAAAGGCAGGGATCGTGGGCAATCAGCCCCAGCATTTT	CASSQKAGIVGNQPQHF
TRBV4-3	once	TRBJ1-4	15	TRBD1	TGCGCCAGCAGCCAAGAAACAGGGGCTAATGAAAAACTGTTTTTT	CASSQETGANEKLFF
TRBV30	.	TRBJ2-7	12	TRBD1	TGTGCCTGGAAACCAGGGGGATACGAACAGTACTTC	CAWKPGGYEQYF
TRBV29-1	.	TRBJ1-1	16	.	TGCAGCGTCTCGAGGGGGGGCCGCCCTTTGAACACTGAAGCTTTCTTT	CSVSRGGRPLNTEAFF
TRBV28	.	TRBJ1-6	16	.	TGTGCCAGCAGTTTGAAGCCCCCCAGCAGTCGGTCACCCCTCCACTTT	CASSLKPPSSRSPLHF
TRBV7-2	.	TRBJ2-5	16	.	TGTGCCAGCAGCTTGTACAATTTAATCCCCCAAGAGACCCAGTACTTC	CASSLYNLIPQETQYF
TRBV7-8	.	TRBJ2-1	16	.	TGTGCCAGCACCCCCCGGGGGGCATTGAGCGTGGATGAGCAGTTCTTC	CASTPRGALSVDEQFF
TRBV5-1	.	TRBJ2-5	14	.	TGCGCCAGCAGCTTGGGCAGGGTGCAAGAGACCCAGTACTTC	CASSLGRVQETQYF
TRBV27	.	TRBJ1-1	13	TRBD1	TGTGCCAGCAGCCAGGGGGGGAGAACTGAAGCTTTCTTT	CASSQGGRTEAFF
TRBV7-3	.	TRBJ1-1	13	TRBD1	TGTGCCAGCAGCCGACAGGGGGGAACTGAAGCTTTCTTT	CASSRQGGTEAFF
TRBV24-1	.	TRBJ2-1	15	.	TGTGCCACCAGTGATTTGCCAGGGATGAACAATGAGCAGTTCTTC	CATSDLPGMNNEQFF
TRBV14	few	TRBJ2-3	13	.	TGTGCCAGCAGCCAAACCGAGATGTCTACGCAGTATTTT	CASSQTEMSTQYF
TRBV27	.	TRBJ1-6	14	.	TGTGCCAGCAGTCCGGTGGGGTTAAATTCACCCCTCCACTTT	CASSPVGLNSPLHF
TRBV19	.	TRBJ2-7	14	.	TGTGCCAGTAGTTCTACTGGACAGATCTACGAGCAGTACTTC	CASSSTGQIYEQYF
TRBV7-2	.	TRBJ1-2	13	TRBD1	TGTGCCAGCAGCGCGACAGGGCACTATGGCTACACCTTC	CASSATGHYGYTF
TRBV7-9	.	TRBJ2-7	13	.	TGTGCCAGCAGCGAAACTAGCTTGAGCGAGCAGTACTTC	CASSETSLSEQYF
TRBV13	.	TRBJ2-5	14	TRBD2	TGTGCCAGCAGCTTAGGGCGGGGGGGAGAGACCCAGTACTTC	CASSLGRGGETQYF
TRBV15	.	TRBJ1-1	14	.	TGTGCCACCAGCAGAGACACAGGCCAGCTTGAAGCTTTCTTT	CATSRDTGQLEAFF
TRBV12-3/TRBV12-4	.	TRBJ2-7	12	.	TGTGCCAGTGGGGGGGCGGGCTACGAGCAGTACTTC	CASGGAGYEQYF
TRBV2	few	TRBJ1-6	13	.	TGTGCCAGCGGGACGGTAAATAATTCACCCCTCCACTTT	CASGTVNNSPLHF
TRBV28	.	TRBJ1-2	13	.	TGTGCCAGCAGTTTAAGCCAGGGGTATGGCTACACCTTC	CASSLSQGYGYTF
TRBV28	.	TRBJ2-2	13	TRBD2	TGTGCCAGCAGTTTAACTAGCGCAAGGGAGCTGTTTTTT	CASSLTSARELFF
TRBV6-5	.	TRBJ2-1	16	TRBD2	TGTGCCAGCAGTTCGCGACTAGCGCGCCTGGGGGATGAGCAGTTCTTC	CASSSRLARLGDEQFF
TRBV30	.	TRBJ1-5	12	.	TGTGCCTGGAGTGGGGGGAATCAGCCCCAGCATTTT	CAWSGGNQPQHF
TRBV2	.	TRBJ2-7	15	.	TGTGCCAGCACCTCGGGCGGTTTCAGGTCCTACGAGCAGTACTTC	CASTSGGFRSYEQYF
TRBV6-2/TRBV6-3	once	TRBJ1-5	16	.	TGTGCCAGCAGTGGCTTTGGGGGCAAGAGCAATCAGCCCCAGCATTTT	CASSGFGGKSNQPQHF
TRBV7-2	.	TRBJ2-1	16	TRBD1	TGTGCCAGCAGCTTATACGGCAGGGGGATGTCGGATGAGCAGTTCTTC	CASSLYGRGMSDEQFF
TRBV5-1	.	TRBJ1-2	13	.	TGCGCCAGCAGCTTGGACTCCACTTATGGCTACACCTTC	CASSLDSTYGYTF
TRBV7-8	.	TRBJ2-6	14	.	TGTGCCAGCAGCCCCAACGGGGGGGCCAACGTCCTGACTTTC	CASSPNGGANVLTF
TRBV7-2	.	TRBJ1-5	13	.	TGTGCCAGCAGCCCAGATCTGTATCAGCCCCAGCATTTT	CASSPDLYQPQHF
TRBV5-4	.	TRBJ2-3	16	TRBD2	TGTGCCAGCAGCTTGGATTTAGCGGGAGGGGGGGATACGCAGTATTTT	CASSLDLAGGGDTQYF
TRBV13	.	TRBJ2-7	14	.	TGTGCCAGCAGCTTAGGTTCTAGCTCCTACGAGCAGTACTTC	CASSLGSSSYEQYF
TRBV28	once	TRBJ2-2	15	.	TGTGCCAGCACCACGGGCGGTCGTGGCACCGGGGAGCTGTTTTTT	CASTTGGRGTGELFF
TRBV28	.	TRBJ1-5	15	.	TGTGCCAGCAGTCTGGGGGGGAGGGTGGATCAGCCCCAGCATTTT	CASSLGGRVDQPQHF
TRBV28	.	TRBJ1-2	15	.	TGTGCCAGCAGTCTGACAGGAACTCCCCTATATGGCTACACCTTC	CASSLTGTPLYGYTF
TRBV7-2	few	TRBJ1-2	13	.	TGTGCCAGCAGCTCAACAGGGAACTATGGCTACACCTTC	CASSSTGNYGYTF
TRBV6-5	.	TRBJ2-4	15	.	TGTGCCAGCAGTCCGAGAGGTATTAGTGGGGGCATTCAGTACTTC	CASSPRGISGGIQYF
TRBV28	.	TRBJ1-1	15	.	TGTGCCAGCAGTTTCCCCAGGGCCGGGAACACTGAAGCTTTCTTT	CASSFPRAGNTEAFF
TRBV6-6	once	TRBJ1-1	13	.	TGTGCCAGCAGTCGCCAGGTGGGCACTGAAGCTTTCTTT	CASSRQVGTEAFF
TRBV20-1	.	TRBJ2-1	11	.	TGCAGTGCTAGAGATTGGAATGAGCAGTTCTTC	CSARDWNEQFF
TRBV19	.	TRBJ1-1	14	.	TGTGCCAGTACTATACAAGGGGAGGGGACTGAAGCTTTCTTT	CASTIQGEGTEAFF
TRBV6-2/TRBV6-3	.	TRBJ1-3	12	.	TGTGCCAGCAGCCCCGCCCGGGAGAAACGCTATTTT	CASSPAREKRYF
TRBV11-1	.	TRBJ2-1	14	.	TGTGCCAGCAGCCTAGAGGGCTACTACAATGAGCAGTTCTTC	CASSLEGYYNEQFF
TRBV28	.	TRBJ1-1	14	.	TGTGCCAGCAGTTTATGGGGGGCGAACACTGAAGCTTTCTTT	CASSLWGANTEAFF
TRBV6-5	.	TRBJ1-2	11	.	TGTGCCGCTCAGCGTAACTATGGCTACACCTTC	CAAQRNYGYTF